Listed below are T cell receptor beta chains from one sample, sequenced in a study of blood T cell repertoires in COVID-19. Some clones are missing from TCRdb's copy, which holds only in-frame ones; the method was immunoSEQ multiplex PCR. This sample has about 270,000 clones, with about nine tenths found just once. Sequencing was carried out using peripheral blood. The source of these receptors is a woman in her 30s with COVID-19, enrolled during active disease. Both conserved end residues are part of each CDR3. Each record gives: CDR3 protein, CDR3 DNA, J gene, clone size, V gene, D gene. A D gene is named only where the DNA matches it firmly. A row's size may be missing; if present it is once, few, many or a size class.

CDR3: CASQFGQTYGYTF
DNA: TGTGCCAGTCAGTTCGGACAGACGTATGGCTACACCTTC
J: TRBJ1-2
size: -
V: TRBV2
D: -

CDR3: CASSLKSGAIYGYTF
DNA: TGTGCCAGCAGCTTGAAATCAGGGGCCATCTATGGCTACACCTTC
J: TRBJ1-2
size: -
V: TRBV5-6
D: -

CDR3: CASSPRSGAFF
DNA: TGTGCCAGCAGCCCACGGAGCGGAGCTTTCTTT
J: TRBJ1-1
size: once
V: TRBV7-9
D: -

CDR3: CASSSAGGGTDTQYF
DNA: TGTGCCAGCAGCTCGGCGGGTGGAGGTACAGATACGCAGTATTTT
J: TRBJ2-3
size: -
V: TRBV3-1/TRBV3-2
D: -

CDR3: CASSPTFGGLGEKLFF
DNA: TGTGCCAGCAGCCCCACATTCGGGGGTTTAGGTGAAAAACTGTTTTTT
J: TRBJ1-4
size: -
V: TRBV7-2
D: -

CDR3: CASSLFGNEQFF
DNA: TGTGCCAGCAGCTTATTCGGGAATGAGCAGTTCTTC
J: TRBJ2-1
size: once
V: TRBV11-3
D: -

CDR3: CASSFARTSRGEQYF
DNA: TGTGCCAGCAGCTTCGCCCGGACTTCACGGGGCGAGCAGTACTTC
J: TRBJ2-7
size: -
V: TRBV7-8
D: -

CDR3: CASSSGQGNQPQHF
DNA: TGCGCCAGCAGCTCCGGACAGGGCAATCAGCCCCAGCATTTT
J: TRBJ1-5
size: -
V: TRBV5-1
D: TRBD1

CDR3: CASSQGDSYGYTF
DNA: TGTGCCAGCAGCCAAGGGGACAGCTATGGCTACACCTTC
J: TRBJ1-2
size: -
V: TRBV3-1/TRBV3-2
D: TRBD1

CDR3: CASSFAPRGYTGELFF
DNA: TGCGCCAGCAGCTTTGCCCCAAGGGGATATACCGGGGAGCTGTTTTTT
J: TRBJ2-2
size: -
V: TRBV5-1
D: -

CDR3: CASSPGQGRFVAEAFF
DNA: TGTGCCAGCTCACCTGGACAGGGTAGGTTTGTCGCTGAAGCTTTCTTT
J: TRBJ1-1
size: -
V: TRBV18
D: TRBD1

CDR3: CATSLGLATDTQYF
DNA: TGTGCCACCAGCCTTGGACTTGCCACAGATACGCAGTATTTT
J: TRBJ2-3
size: -
V: TRBV6-5
D: -

CDR3: CASSAGTGGAEQYF
DNA: TGTGCCAGCAGCGCCGGGACAGGGGGAGCCGAGCAGTACTTC
J: TRBJ2-7
size: -
V: TRBV16
D: TRBD1

CDR3: CASSVSGGYGYTF
DNA: TGTGCCAGCAGCGTATCCGGGGGCTATGGCTACACCTTC
J: TRBJ1-2
size: -
V: TRBV9
D: -

CDR3: CASSLAIEYTEAFF
DNA: TGTGCCAGCAGCTTGGCCATTGAGTACACTGAAGCTTTCTTT
J: TRBJ1-1
size: -
V: TRBV5-4
D: -

CDR3: CASSIRAFF
DNA: TGTGCCAGTAGTATCAGGGCTTTCTTT
J: TRBJ1-1
size: -
V: TRBV19
D: -

CDR3: CASSPTSGVGGEQFF
DNA: TGTGCCAGCTCACCAACTAGCGGGGTTGGTGGTGAGCAGTTCTTC
J: TRBJ2-1
size: -
V: TRBV18
D: TRBD2

CDR3: CASRVRTGPQGYTF
DNA: TGCGCCAGCAGAGTACGTACAGGGCCACAGGGCTACACCTTC
J: TRBJ1-2
size: -
V: TRBV4-1
D: -

CDR3: CASSRVTGGAYNEQFF
DNA: TGCGCCAGCAGCCGGGTCACAGGGGGCGCGTACAATGAGCAGTTCTTC
J: TRBJ2-1
size: -
V: TRBV4-1
D: TRBD1

CDR3: CASTEGMGAGTEAFF
DNA: TGTGCCAGCACCGAAGGGATGGGAGCGGGGACTGAAGCTTTCTTT
J: TRBJ1-1
size: -
V: TRBV6-5
D: -

CDR3: CASSLDQRGGLTDTQYF
DNA: TGTGCCAGCAGCTTAGATCAGCGGGGGGGGTTAACCGATACGCAGTATTTT
J: TRBJ2-3
size: -
V: TRBV7-2
D: TRBD2

CDR3: CASRNDWGGGGYTF
DNA: TGTGCCAGCAGGAATGATTGGGGAGGAGGCGGCTACACCTTC
J: TRBJ1-2
size: -
V: TRBV6-5
D: -

CDR3: CASSGLGGAGGYTF
DNA: TGTGCCAGTAGTGGCCTGGGGGGGGCTGGTGGCTACACCTTC
J: TRBJ1-2
size: many
V: TRBV19
D: -

CDR3: CASSGPGGSYGYTF
DNA: TGCGCCAGCAGTGGACCAGGGGGAAGCTATGGCTACACCTTC
J: TRBJ1-2
size: -
V: TRBV10-1
D: TRBD1

CDR3: CASRLTGNTEAFF
DNA: TGTGCCAGCAGACTCACAGGAAACACTGAAGCTTTCTTT
J: TRBJ1-1
size: few
V: TRBV6-5
D: -

CDR3: CATTGTGNLYGYTF
DNA: TGTGCCACGACCGGGACAGGGAATCTCTACGGCTACACCTTC
J: TRBJ1-2
size: -
V: TRBV5-6
D: TRBD1

CDR3: CASSQQGYGAFF
DNA: TGTGCCAGCAGCCAACAGGGCTATGGAGCTTTCTTT
J: TRBJ1-1
size: -
V: TRBV3-1/TRBV3-2
D: -

CDR3: CATSDRENEQFF
DNA: TGTGCCACCTCCGACAGGGAGAATGAGCAGTTCTTC
J: TRBJ2-1
size: -
V: TRBV5-6
D: TRBD1

CDR3: CASSSVFAPNTDTQYF
DNA: TGTGCCAGCAGTTCGGTATTTGCACCTAACACAGATACGCAGTATTTT
J: TRBJ2-3
size: -
V: TRBV27
D: -

CDR3: CASSLRGRRGTEAFF
DNA: TGTGCCAGCAGTTTACGGGGACGGAGGGGCACTGAAGCTTTCTTT
J: TRBJ1-1
size: -
V: TRBV28
D: -

CDR3: CASSQDGQVAETQYF
DNA: TGTGCCAGCAGCCAAGATGGGCAGGTTGCGGAGACCCAGTACTTC
J: TRBJ2-5
size: -
V: TRBV3-1/TRBV3-2
D: -

CDR3: CSVEDFRQVNTDTQYF
DNA: TGCAGCGTTGAAGATTTCAGACAGGTGAACACAGATACGCAGTATTTT
J: TRBJ2-3
size: -
V: TRBV29-1
D: -

CDR3: CASSLSGPTGELFF
DNA: TGTGCCAGCAGTTTGTCAGGGCCCACCGGGGAGCTGTTTTTT
J: TRBJ2-2
size: -
V: TRBV28
D: -

CDR3: CASSLRTLSTYEQYF
DNA: TGCGCCAGCAGCTTAAGGACACTGAGTACCTACGAGCAGTACTTC
J: TRBJ2-7
size: -
V: TRBV5-1
D: -

CDR3: CASRSGTGGNEQYF
DNA: TGTGCCAGCAGATCCGGGACAGGGGGCAACGAGCAGTACTTC
J: TRBJ2-7
size: -
V: TRBV6-6
D: TRBD1

CDR3: CAWSTSGANYGYTF
DNA: TGTGCCTGGAGTACATCGGGGGCTAACTATGGCTACACCTTC
J: TRBJ1-2
size: few
V: TRBV30
D: -

CDR3: CASSIKRYTRTEAFF
DNA: TGTGCCAGTAGTATCAAACGTTACACGCGGACTGAAGCTTTCTTT
J: TRBJ1-1
size: -
V: TRBV19
D: -

CDR3: CAWSEGRGTETQYF
DNA: TGTGCCTGGAGTGAGGGCAGGGGAACAGAGACCCAGTACTTC
J: TRBJ2-5
size: -
V: TRBV30
D: -

CDR3: CASRSGGTDTQYF
DNA: TGCGCCAGCAGGAGCGGGGGCACAGATACGCAGTATTTT
J: TRBJ2-3
size: -
V: TRBV5-1
D: TRBD2

CDR3: CASSRGGSGANVLTF
DNA: TGTGCCAGCAGTAGAGGGGGTTCTGGGGCCAACGTCCTGACTTTC
J: TRBJ2-6
size: -
V: TRBV7-8
D: -

CDR3: CASSPTGTEQFF
DNA: TGTGCCAGCTCACCGACCGGGACAGAGCAGTTCTTC
J: TRBJ2-1
size: -
V: TRBV18
D: -

CDR3: CASSELASSYEQYF
DNA: TGCGCCAGCAGTGAATTAGCATCCTCCTACGAGCAGTACTTC
J: TRBJ2-7
size: once
V: TRBV10-1
D: -

CDR3: CASSSDSRISEAFF
DNA: TGTGCCAGCAGCTCGGACTCGAGGATATCTGAAGCTTTCTTT
J: TRBJ1-1
size: few
V: TRBV5-5
D: -

CDR3: CASRLADSSGANVLTF
DNA: TGTGCCAGCAGGTTGGCCGACAGCTCTGGGGCCAACGTCCTGACTTTC
J: TRBJ2-6
size: -
V: TRBV5-4
D: -

CDR3: CASSPPGISSGYTF
DNA: TGCGCCAGCAGCCCCCCCGGGATCTCGAGTGGCTACACCTTC
J: TRBJ1-2
size: -
V: TRBV4-1
D: -

CDR3: CASSLLRQGARETQYF
DNA: TGCGCCAGCAGCTTGTTGCGGCAGGGGGCGCGGGAGACCCAGTACTTC
J: TRBJ2-5
size: few
V: TRBV5-1
D: TRBD1

CDR3: CASSLRQGYSPPLHF
DNA: TGTGCCAGCAGCCTAAGACAGGGGTATAGTCCACCCCTCCACTTT
J: TRBJ1-6
size: -
V: TRBV6-5
D: TRBD1

CDR3: CASSRGGNQPQHF
DNA: TGTGCCAGTTCAAGGGGCGGCAATCAGCCCCAGCATTTT
J: TRBJ1-5
size: once
V: TRBV19
D: -

CDR3: CASSPGRDNYGYTF
DNA: TGTGCCAGCTCACCCGGGAGGGATAACTATGGCTACACCTTC
J: TRBJ1-2
size: -
V: TRBV18
D: -

CDR3: CASSEIGDSYEQYF
DNA: TGCGCCAGCAGTGAAATTGGGGACAGCTACGAGCAGTACTTC
J: TRBJ2-7
size: -
V: TRBV10-2
D: TRBD1

CDR3: CASSAGTGEYSPLHF
DNA: TGTGCCAGCAGCGCCGGGACAGGGGAGTATTCACCCCTCCACTTT
J: TRBJ1-6
size: -
V: TRBV9
D: TRBD1

CDR3: CASSKDRERVCYGYTF
DNA: TGTGCCAGCAGCAAAGACCGGGAGAGGGTATGCTATGGCTACACCTTC
J: TRBJ1-2
size: -
V: TRBV21-1
D: -

CDR3: CASSYGADGYGYTF
DNA: TGTGCCAGCAGTTACGGGGCCGATGGCTATGGCTACACCTTC
J: TRBJ1-2
size: -
V: TRBV6-5
D: -

CDR3: CASTTAGVMPQHF
DNA: TGTGCCAGCACAACAGCGGGCGTAATGCCCCAGCATTTT
J: TRBJ1-5
size: -
V: TRBV6-5
D: -